The clone carrying this TCR beta chain has a count of ten or more. Trimming took off 5 bases at V and 1 base at J, with 13 bases between the two ends. CDR3 length equals 15 residues. Germline CDR1 is SGHRS and CDR2 is YFSETQ. The sample is drawn from a study of regulatory T cells in long-lasting Graves disease. Construction of the TCR beta libraries employed iRepertoire HTBI primers in conjunction with Arm-PCR of CDR3 regions. From the multiplex PCR reads, TCRdb called clonotypes with MiXCR, one entry per CDR3 protein. Altogether about 350,000 distinct CDR3 sequences are present, around 15% being singletons, with the ten largest covering around 21%. Time point given: newly diagnosed GD, antithyroid drugs for less than 3 months. Preparation of the TCR library used RNA extracted from PBMCs. These data were also reused for a study on T cells in Graves' hyperthyroidism and ophthalmopathy. This second study says: Classification by a 13 V-J model distinguished ophthalmopathy from stable hyperthyroidism.

V is TRBV5-1 and J is TRBJ1-3; D is possibly TRBD1 (6 bases). This specimen was peripheral blood mononuclear cells (PBMCs), taken at new diagnosis, from a patient treated with antithyroid drugs. The sequence was collected from a woman aged 18-35 years with Graves disease. The CDR3: CASRSTGSSGNTIYF. The CDR3 DNA follows: TGCGCCAGCAGAAGTACAGGGTCTTCTGGAAACACCATATATTTT.